This T cell receptor (beta chain) was obtained from a study of T cell clonality in common variable immunodeficiency. Germline CDR1 and CDR2: SGHKS and YYEKEE (reference sequence). CDR3 size: 13 residues. At least ten counts were recorded for this clone. The CDR3 end is not reached by the read, which stops 3 residues before it; the germline J gene fills it in. The protocol was immunoSEQ multiplex PCR, while the TCRdb copy is restricted to in-frame clones and leaves out a portion. Recorded here are about 45,000 clones, none singletons. The clonotype comes from a person aged 18 to 75 in good health. The sequencing sample was made of peripheral blood mononuclear cells. The V gene is TRBV5-5, the J gene TRBJ1-2; 7 bases map to TRBD1. CDR3 sequence reads: CASSLRTGEGYTF. The CDR3 DNA, read in part, is TGTGCCAGCAGCTTGCGGACAGGCGAAGGC.